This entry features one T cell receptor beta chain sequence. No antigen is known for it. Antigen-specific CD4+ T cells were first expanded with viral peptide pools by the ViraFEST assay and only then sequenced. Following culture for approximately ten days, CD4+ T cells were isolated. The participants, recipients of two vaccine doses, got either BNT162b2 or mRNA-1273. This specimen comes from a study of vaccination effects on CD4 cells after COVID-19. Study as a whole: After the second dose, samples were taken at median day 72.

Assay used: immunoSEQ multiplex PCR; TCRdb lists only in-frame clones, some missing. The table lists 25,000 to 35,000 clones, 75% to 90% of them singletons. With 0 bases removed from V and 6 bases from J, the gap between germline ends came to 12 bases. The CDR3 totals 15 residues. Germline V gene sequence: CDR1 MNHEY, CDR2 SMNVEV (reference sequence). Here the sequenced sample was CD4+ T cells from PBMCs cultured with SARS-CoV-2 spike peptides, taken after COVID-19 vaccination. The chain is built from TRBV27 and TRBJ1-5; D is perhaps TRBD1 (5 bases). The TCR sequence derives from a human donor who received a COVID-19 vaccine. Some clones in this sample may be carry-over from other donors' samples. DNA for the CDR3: TGTGCCAGCAGTTTATCAGGGGCGCGGGGTCAGCCCCAGCATTTT. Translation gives CASSLSGARGQPQHF.